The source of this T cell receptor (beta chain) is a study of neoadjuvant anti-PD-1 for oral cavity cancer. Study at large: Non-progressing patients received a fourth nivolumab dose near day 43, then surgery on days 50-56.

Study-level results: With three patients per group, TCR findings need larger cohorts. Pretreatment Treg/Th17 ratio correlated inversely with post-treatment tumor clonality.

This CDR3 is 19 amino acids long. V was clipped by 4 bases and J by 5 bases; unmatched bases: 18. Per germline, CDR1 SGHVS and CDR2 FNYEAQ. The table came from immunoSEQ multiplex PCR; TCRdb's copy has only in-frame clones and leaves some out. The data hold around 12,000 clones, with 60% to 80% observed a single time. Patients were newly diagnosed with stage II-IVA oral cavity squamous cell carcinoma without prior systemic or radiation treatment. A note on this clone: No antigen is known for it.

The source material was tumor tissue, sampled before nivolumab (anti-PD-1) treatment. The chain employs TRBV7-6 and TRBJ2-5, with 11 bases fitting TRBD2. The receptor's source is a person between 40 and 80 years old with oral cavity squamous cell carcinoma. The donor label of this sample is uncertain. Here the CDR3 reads CASSSLAGGGSDMGETQYF. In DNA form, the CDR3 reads TGTGCCAGCAGCTCTCTAGCGGGGGGCGGCTCGGATATGGGGGAGACCCAGTACTTC.